This T cell receptor beta chain was found in a study of shared clonotypes between healthy human individuals (dated by TCRdb to 2018 to 2020). The study in broad terms: The cohort included three men and two women between 18 and 49 years of age. For each donor, three plates each were used for CD4 naive and CD4 memory, two plates were used for CD8 naive, and one plate was used for CD8 memory. Blood TCR repertoires of 5 or 6 healthy adults were deeply sequenced to estimate repertoire size and the extent of clonotype sharing between individuals. To increase sequencing depth and limit assay-specific biases, different laboratories used diverse techniques to prepare libraries and sequence TCR repertoires. Between about 0.85 and 9.5 billion PBMCs per donor were obtained by leukapheresis.

What the work shows at the level of the full study, not this receptor alone: Naive subsets generally had larger estimated clonotype richness than memory subsets. The small number of donors limited the genetic and exposure-history diversity represented. Pairwise subsampling led to the expectation that sequencing depth would affect the degree of clonotype sharing among donors. About 5% of naive CD4, 3.5% of naive CD8, roughly 2.4% of memory CD4, and 0.35% to 0.5% of memory CD8 clonotypes were shared across several donors. Only blood was sampled, and tissue TCR repertoires likely differ from those in blood. Compared with non-shared clonotypes, clonotypes shared by all four sorted-subset donors had higher generation probabilities. Incomplete sequencing was indicated by rarefaction of sorted-subset datasets, despite the large sequencing depth.

Using the deep immunoSEQ assay, multiplex PCR amplified TCR CDR3 regions from genomic DNA. For each cell subset, the extracted genomic DNA was distributed evenly across all wells of several immunoSEQ 96-well plates, and each plate served as one replicate. Each replicate PCR for sorted subsets received roughly 0.2 ug genomic DNA, equal to roughly 30,000 T cell genomes. Purified libraries were measured with a Qubit 3.0 fluorometer, size-checked on a Bioanalyzer 2100, and measured again with the KAPA Library Quantification kit. A separate single-read 150-cycle Illumina NextSeq 550 flow cell was used to sequence each immunoSEQ 96-well plate. On the authors' methods: Because only junctional sequences without quality scores were contained in the immunoSEQ output, filtering matching that applied to full-length reads could not be performed. Sequences were annotated with PyIR, a Python wrapper for IgBLAST v1.9, and V/J genes and CDR3 were assigned using IMGT germline references. Any read was removed if the V/J assignment was weak (E-value above 1e-6), the CDR3 was missing, or the read contained stop codons, out-of-frame junctions, or ambiguous translated residues. V3J clonotypes were defined by identical inferred V gene, J gene, and CDR3 amino acid sequence. The percentage overlap between two repertoires was calculated by dividing the number of shared unique clonotypes by the size of the smaller repertoire. Repertoire richness was assessed with RTK rarefaction, the Chao1 estimator, and Recon v2.1 estimates of unobserved clonotypes. OLGA was used to compute generation probabilities for all TCRbeta clonotypes that the gDNA method yielded from a handful of donors. TCRdb provides this immuneACCESS table in a form limited to in-frame rearrangements. Some clones are lacking; in checked studies, under half of them reflect an unresolved V gene, and why the rest are absent is not known. The V and J calls and clone size are taken from that table; D and trimming were inferred from the DNA. The table for this sample lists approximately 2,000,000 clones; around 93% of them were counted only once. Jointly, the top ten make up about 0.36% of the sample.

The count of this clone is one. It lacks a known antigen. Base qualities are not recorded, but no much larger clone differs from it by a single base. The donors were healthy, HIV-negative adults with no recently reported acute infections or vaccinations. All donors were Caucasian adults living in Nashville, Tennessee, USA. Magnetic negative selection was used to enrich CD4+ T cells, after which naive cells were positively selected on CD45RA and the negative fraction became the memory subset. Blood was collected by leukapheresis, and PBMCs were isolated by Ficoll-Histopaque density gradient centrifugation and then cryopreserved in liquid nitrogen vapor phase. Purity and quantity of every magnetically sorted T cell population were checked by analytical flow cytometry. Genomic DNA was isolated from every sorted fraction and measured by UV absorbance on a Nanodrop 2000c. V is cut back by 2 bases and J by 7 bases, with 18 bases in the junction unmatched. The germline V gene encodes CDR1 SGHRS and CDR2 YFSETQ. The cysteine opens and the phenylalanine closes a CDR3 of 18 amino acids. Just the 54-base CDR3 DNA is kept, in frame starting at base 1.

The receptor chain draws on TRBV5-1 and TRBJ2-1, and 7 bases in between align with TRBD1. The sequence derives from a man aged 18 to 30 in good health. Some clones in this sample may be carry-over from other donors' samples. Specimen: naive CD4+ T cells from PBMCs. What this sample's cell subset or site label stands for: CD45RA+ positively selected. This receptor has the CDR3 CASSFEGNRGNMRNEQFF. The nucleotide sequence is given as TGCGCCAGCAGCTTTGAGGGAAACAGGGGAAACATGCGGAATGAGCAGTTCTTC.